The clone carrying this T cell receptor (beta chain) was counted only a few times. Its target is not known. The sample comes from a study of cytomegalovirus exposure and HLA in healthy donors. Study-wide findings and caveats: For cytomegalovirus status, the classifier reportedly gave diagnoses with high specificity and sensitivity. Among TCR beta chains, those listed as cytomegalovirus-associated numbered more than 150.

Use of 60 Vbeta and 13 Jbeta primers characterized the PCR. Only in-frame clones appear in the TCRdb table, and some are missing; sequencing was by immunoSEQ multiplex PCR. Here the sample spans 100,000 to 140,000 clones, 82% being singletons. The CDR3 runs to 20 residues. V lost 5 bases to trimming and J lost 3 bases; unmatched junction nucleotides: 14. CDR1 SGHVS and CDR2 FQNEAQ come from the germline V gene. The gene calls are TRBV7-8 and TRBJ2-3; 16 positions match TRBD2. The receptor was isolated from a man aged 30 to 39 in good health and CMV-seropositive. Specimen: PBMCs. As DNA, the CDR3 is TGTGCCAGCAGCCTCTCCGGGACTAGCGGGGGGGCAGGTGGAACAGATACGCAGTATTTT. This sequence encodes CASSLSGTSGGAGGTDTQYF.